The present T cell receptor (beta chain) was sequenced within a study of yellow fever vaccine responses in identical twins. Study-level results: Convergence reportedly seemed to mark part of the twins' vaccine T cell response, with personalization marking the rest.

The CDR3 extends over 12 amino acids. The germline gives CDR1 SQVTM, CDR2 ANQGSEA. V lost 4 bases to trimming and J lost 1 base, with 7 bases between them. In this sample, this clonotype turned up once. Its antigen remains unknown. Using its own MiXCR run on the RT-PCR reads, TCRdb lists one record per CDR3 protein. The sample yields some 20,000 distinct CDR3 sequences, around 70% seen once. Specimen: T cells from blood (PBMCs), unsorted or a sorted subset (not recorded which), collected before or after yellow fever vaccination (not recorded which). This clonotype was obtained from a woman in her late teens or twenties who received the yellow fever vaccine. The V gene is TRBV29-1, the J gene TRBJ2-5; D is unresolved. CDR3 loop: CSVGRVQETQYF. In nucleotides, the CDR3 is TGCAGCGTTGGTAGGGTCCAAGAGACCCAGTACTTC. The variable domain in full, completed from reference TRBV29-1 and TRBJ2-5, reads SAVISQKPSRDICQRGTSLTIQCQVDSQVTMMFWYRQQPGQSLTLIATANQGSEATYESGFVIDKFPISRPNLTFSTLTVSNMSPEDSSIYLCSVGRVQETQYFGPGTRLLVL.